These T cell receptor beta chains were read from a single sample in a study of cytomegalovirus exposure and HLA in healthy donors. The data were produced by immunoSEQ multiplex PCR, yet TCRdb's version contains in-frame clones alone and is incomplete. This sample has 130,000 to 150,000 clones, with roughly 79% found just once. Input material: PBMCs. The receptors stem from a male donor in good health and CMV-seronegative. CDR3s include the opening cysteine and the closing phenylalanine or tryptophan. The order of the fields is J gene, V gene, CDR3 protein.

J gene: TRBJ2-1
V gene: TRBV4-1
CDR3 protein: CASSQPGLAGGLNEQFF

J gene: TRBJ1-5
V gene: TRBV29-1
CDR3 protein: CSVRSSNQPQHF

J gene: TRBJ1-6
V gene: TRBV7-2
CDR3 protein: CASSAPDRLGEYSPLHF

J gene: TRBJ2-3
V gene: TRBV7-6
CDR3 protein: CASSPSGGSTDTQYF

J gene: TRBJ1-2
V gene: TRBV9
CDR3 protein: CASVRGPYGYTF

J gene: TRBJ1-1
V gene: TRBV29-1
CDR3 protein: CSVAYRGLSNTEAFF

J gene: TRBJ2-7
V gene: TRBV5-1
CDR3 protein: CASSPGSSGGPYEQYF

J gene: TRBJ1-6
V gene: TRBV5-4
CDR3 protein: CASSQVRNSPLHF

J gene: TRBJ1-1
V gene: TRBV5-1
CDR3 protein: CASSLEQGSEAFF

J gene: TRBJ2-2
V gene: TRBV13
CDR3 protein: CASSFTGGFTGELFF

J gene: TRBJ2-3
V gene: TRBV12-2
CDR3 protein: CASLSTRGQGTDTQYF

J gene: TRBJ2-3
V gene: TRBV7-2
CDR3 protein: CASSSIGTSVDTQYF

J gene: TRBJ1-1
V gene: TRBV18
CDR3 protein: CASSPGDKNTEAFF

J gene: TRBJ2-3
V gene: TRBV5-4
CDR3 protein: CASSPGTSGRAPTDTQYF

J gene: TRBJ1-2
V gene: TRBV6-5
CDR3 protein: CASSLIGGYGYTF

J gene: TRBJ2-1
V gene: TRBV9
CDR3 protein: CASSVALGLAGPGEQFF